The TCR beta chain described here comes from a study of cytomegalovirus exposure and HLA in healthy donors (dated by TCRdb to 2016 to 2017). About the investigation overall: In an earlier analysis of 587 of the donors, around 300 Gb of sequence data and 117 million unique TCR beta sequences from 150 million to 200 million T cells were reported. Roughly 300 gigabases of sequencing data and roughly 90 million unique TCR sequences were included in an early release covering around 600 HLA-typed donors. The genetic ancestry cluster associated with self-reported Caucasian donors included over 65% of the approximately 410 genotyped donors. The study aimed to test whether cataloging public T cell receptors could reveal signatures of past pathogen exposure. The study used immunosequencing to profile the T cell repertoires of 666 subjects and linked those repertoires to cytomegalovirus serostatus. A separate validation cohort of 100 to 150 different subjects was used in addition to the approximately 700-subject first cohort. The study combined high-throughput TCR immunosequencing, statistical association of individual TCRs with disease status, and machine learning to predict cytomegalovirus infection status. To study patterns of TCR occurrence, a later analysis re-analyzed previously published TCR beta repertoires from 600 to 750 donors and added high-resolution HLA genotyping. In the later analysis, no new phenotypic data were used to find candidate immune exposures; instead, reliance was placed on TCR beta sequences and their occurrence across donors. An earlier analysis of roughly 600 of the donors used high-throughput TCR beta sequencing to judge whether each TCR beta V gene segment behaved as functional or pseudogenic. Alongside the repertoire data, information on donor age, sex, ethnicity and CMV serostatus was compiled. A later genetic analysis used genome-wide SNP genotypes for about 65% of the 666 donors, treating that subset as a discovery cohort. All discovery cohort repertoires had been generated using a single sequencing platform. HLA typing covered class I and class II loci at four-digit resolution. The number of typed donors differed by locus: roughly 629-630 for A, B, C, DRB1 and DQB1; 500 to 550 for DQA1; fewer than 610 for DPA1; and 450 to 480 for DPB1. Five DR-DQ haplotypes were treated as single units for association and clustering because of strong linkage in the cohort. Among over 350 genotyped donors of the cohort, an average of about 240,000 unique TCR beta nucleotide sequences were sequenced per donor, roughly 20% of them non-productive.

The cohort was made up of around 720 healthy bone marrow donors. At the time of sampling, all cohort members were nominally healthy, though unrecorded immune exposures were likely present. The donor tested CMV seropositive and was one of the 289 seropositive cohort members. A peripheral blood sample was provided by each donor, and peripheral blood mononuclear cells were used for TCR beta sequencing. The Qiagen DNeasy Blood Extraction Kit was used to extract genomic DNA from the blood cell samples. Based on the germline V gene (reference sequence), the CDR1 and CDR2 sequences are SEHNR and FQNEAQ. CDR3 length: 15 amino acids, cysteine to phenylalanine. CDR3 DNA is the only sequence kept; it has 45 bases, read in frame from the first base. The method was the immunoSEQ multiplex PCR assay. A mixture of 60 forward primers for TCR Vbeta segments and 13 reverse primers for TCR Jbeta segments was used in the multiplex PCR. Amplification of the CDR3 region of rearranged TCR beta genes was performed with a multiplex PCR assay on genomic DNA. Amplified TCR beta libraries were sequenced as 87-base-pair reads on the Illumina HiSeq System. The study's processing was this. A later analysis tallied 75 million to 95 million unique TCR beta chains across the 610 or so repertoires, and approximately 12 million of those chains were shared by two or more donors. Raw reads were error-corrected and collapsed into unique sequences with a nearest-neighbor algorithm that merged closely related sequences to remove PCR and sequencing errors. To assign V, D and J gene segments, CDR3 sequences were aligned to IMGT reference sequences. For a sequence to be retained, a match of at least six nucleotides to both a V gene segment and a J gene segment was required. A rearrangement was called productive if the CDR3 had no stop codons and remained in frame with V and J, and every other rearrangement was called non-productive. CDR3 was defined according to IMGT convention as the region running from the second conserved V-encoded cysteine to the conserved J-encoded phenylalanine. Sequences without an unambiguous match to a single V gene segment were excluded from the earlier analysis of approximately 600 of the donors. In an earlier analysis of about 590 of the donors, a V segment was called functional when productive rearrangements were above 56.7%, and segregating when the standard deviation between donors exceeded 5%. A statistical classification framework was developed to diagnose cytomegalovirus status using the catalog of TCR beta chain sequences. V and J gene assignment, in a later analysis, came from comparing TCR nucleotide sequences with IMGT/GENE-DB human TR gene sequences. The TCRdist pipeline was used in a later analysis to assign CDR3 sequences and most-parsimonious VDJ recombination scenarios. A later analysis defined each TCR beta chain by its CDR3 amino acid sequence plus V-gene family, and excluded reads lacking a unique V-gene family. In a later analysis, a few hundred highly shared, low-generation-probability nucleotide sequences were removed to address suspected cross-contamination and a sequencing artifact. A later analysis calculated a clonal expansion index for each public chain from normalized within-repertoire ranks of inferred template counts. A later analysis computed generation probabilities with a VDJ recombination model fitted to out-of-frame rearrangements, and checked the results against IGoR. In a later analysis, TCR-TCR, TCR-HLA and TCR-CMV co-occurrence was scored with hypergeometric tests, and a repertoire-size bias correction was applied to TCR pairs. A later analysis estimated false discovery rates by permuting HLA or CMV assignments 20 times. In a later analysis, co-occurring TCRs were grouped using DBSCAN, and TCRdist sequence similarity was added for clustering within HLA-allele-positive subsets. Co-occurrence clustering excluded repertoires with fewer than 30,000 or more than 120,000 public chains, plus five with anomalous nucleotide sharing. TCRdb provides this immuneACCESS table in a form limited to in-frame rearrangements. Some clones are lacking; in checked studies, under half of them reflect an unresolved V gene, and why the rest are absent is not known. V and J calls and clone size are given by that table; D and trimming were obtained from the DNA. In this sample the table shows about 160,000 clones, around 76% of which occur a single time. About 1.6% of the sample comes from the top ten.

Comment on this clone: Its antigen is unknown. A junction boundary mismatches the germline segment, possibly from a read error.

Results the study describes overall, beyond this receptor: Cytomegalovirus status was reported to be diagnosed by the classifier with high specificity and sensitivity in both the original and validation cohorts. Most TCR sequences were observed very rarely across donors, whereas some public TCRs were present in many individuals. Because the 87-base-pair reads could not distinguish some IMGT-functional V segments, including TRBV6-2 and TRBV6-3, those segments were excluded. Three of the identified cytomegalovirus-associated TCR beta chains were confirmed in vitro to be specific for cytomegalovirus antigens. The study listed 164 TCR beta chains as associated with cytomegalovirus. The authors suggested that the approach could potentially be extended to other disease states and immunological phenotypes. A cluster of highly shared sequence variants was judged likely to be a technical artifact of the sequencing pipeline. Because HLA typing was missing for some donors at each locus, association tests included only the typed subset. When HLA alleles, especially DR and DQ, strongly co-occurred, TCR associations were difficult to assign to individual alleles. Compared with equally common non-associated chains, HLA-associated TCR beta chains in a later analysis were more clonally expanded and had lower generation probabilities. Sequencing depth was assumed to be roughly uniform across donors in the presence/absence analyses, though that assumption may not hold. Broadly in line with IMGT annotations, most TCR beta V segments showed up in productive rearrangements about 90% or about 30% of the time in an earlier analysis of approximately 640 of the donors. Compared with the roughly 710-donor mean, donors in an Asian-associated ancestry cluster had fewer N-insertions in productive TCRs, according to a later genetic analysis. Linkage disequilibrium might explain the correlated functional status among segregating V segments, but an unknown experimental factor could not be excluded. In this cohort, only TCR beta chains were sequenced, and detectable features were limited by the absence of alpha or paired-chain data. In a later analysis, TCR association rates were found to vary across HLA loci, with the most associated TCRs seen for DRB1 alleles and the fewest for HLA-C alleles. A later analysis associated about 17,000 TCR beta sequences with specific HLA alleles at a false discovery rate of 0.05. A further reported finding was that TCR beta sequences accurately predicted the HLA-A and HLA-B alleles for most subjects in the first cohort. CMV serostatus was the only immune exposure information available for the cohort. Several of the top co-occurrence clusters appeared to be linked to parvovirus B19, influenza, CMV and Epstein-Barr virus, according to a later analysis. V-gene and J-gene trimming of TCR beta chains was associated with a missense DCLRE1C variant in a later genetic analysis, and the association was replicated in an independent cohort. The earlier analysis of approximately 540 of the donors excluded approximately 15 rarely observed V segments, including chromosome 9 orphons, because counts were too low. According to a later analysis, most CMV-associated TCR beta chains appeared to be HLA-restricted, and the HLA associations seemed to be driven largely by CMV exposure.

The chain employs TRBV7-9 and TRBJ1-3, with no confidently assigned D gene. The sample taken for sequencing was PBMCs. The sequence was collected from a girl aged 10 to 17 in good health and CMV-seropositive. The CDR3 corresponds to CSSSLVHGEGNTIYF. The DNA reads TGTTCCAGCAGCTTAGTACACGGGGAAGGAAACACCATATATTTT.